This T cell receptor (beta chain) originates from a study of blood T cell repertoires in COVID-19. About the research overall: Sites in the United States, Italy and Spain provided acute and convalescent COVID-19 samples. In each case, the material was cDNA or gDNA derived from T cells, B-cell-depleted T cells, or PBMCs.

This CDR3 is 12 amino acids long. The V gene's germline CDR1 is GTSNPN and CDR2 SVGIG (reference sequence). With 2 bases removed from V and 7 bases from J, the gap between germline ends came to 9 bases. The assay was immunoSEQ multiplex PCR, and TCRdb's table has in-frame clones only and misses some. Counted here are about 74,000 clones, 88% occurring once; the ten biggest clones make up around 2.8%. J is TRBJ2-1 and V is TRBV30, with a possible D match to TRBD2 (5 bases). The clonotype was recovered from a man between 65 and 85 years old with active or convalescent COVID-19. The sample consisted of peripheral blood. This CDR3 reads CAWSLDSNEQFF. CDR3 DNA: TGTGCCTGGAGTCTGGACTCAAATGAGCAGTTCTTC. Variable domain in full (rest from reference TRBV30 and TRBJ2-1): SQTIHQWPATLVQPVGSPLSLECTVEGTSNPNLYWYRQAAGRGLQLLFYSVGIGQISSEVPQNLSASRPQDRQFILSSKKLLLSDSGFYLCAWSLDSNEQFFGPGTRLTVL.